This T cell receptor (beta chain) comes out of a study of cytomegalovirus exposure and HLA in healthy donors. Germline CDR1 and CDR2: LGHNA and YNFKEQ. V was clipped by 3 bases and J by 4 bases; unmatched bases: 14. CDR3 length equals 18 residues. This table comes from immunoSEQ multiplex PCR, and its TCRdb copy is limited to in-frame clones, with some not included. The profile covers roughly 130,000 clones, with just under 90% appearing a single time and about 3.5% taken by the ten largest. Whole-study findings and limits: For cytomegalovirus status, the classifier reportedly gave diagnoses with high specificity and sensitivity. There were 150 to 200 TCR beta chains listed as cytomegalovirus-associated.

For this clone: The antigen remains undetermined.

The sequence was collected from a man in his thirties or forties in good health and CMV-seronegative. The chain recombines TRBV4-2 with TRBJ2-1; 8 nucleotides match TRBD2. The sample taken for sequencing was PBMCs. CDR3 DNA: TGTGCCAGCAGCCAGCCCCCTGGTGGCGGGGGGCCTTACAATGAGCAGTTCTTC. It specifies CASSQPPGGGGPYNEQFF.